Below, 5 T cell receptor beta chains from the same sample are listed, as sequenced in a study of human T cells and chemical hapten exposure. The treatment: therapeutic diphenylcyclopropenone sensitization with weekly scalp DPC. Unique molecular identifiers were linked by the library to individual cDNA molecules. Via MiXCR, TCRdb re-called the reads, giving one row per CDR3 protein. This sample carries 500 to 650 distinct CDR3 sequences, around 91% of them seen once, and the ten largest clones take more than 20%. The input for sequencing was whole blood, taken before DPC sensitization or 2, 6, or about 24 weeks after (not recorded which). The receptors originated from an adult with alopecia areata. Some clones in this sample may be carry-over from other donors' samples. This table probably holds off-target reads from a library built for another chain.

This chain links TRBV20-1 with TRBJ1-5, with D uncertain. V dropped 3 bases and J dropped 1 base, with 7 bases sitting between them. This CDR3 is built from 13 residues. Germline values: CDR1 DFQATT, CDR2 SNEGSKA (reference sequence). Written as DNA, the CDR3 is TGCAGTGCTAGTCTGGACAGCAATCAGCCCCAGCATTTT. It specifies CSASLDSNQPQHF.

The chain combines TRBV7-2 with TRBJ2-3, with D perhaps matching TRBD2 (6 bases). The ends were cut back, 5 bases at V and 0 bases at J, with 18 bases in the middle. This CDR3 has 17 residues. Germline CDR1 and CDR2: SGHTA and FQGNSA. DNA of the CDR3: TGTGCCAGCAGCCCTAGTCGGCGGGGCCTTAGCACAGATACGCAGTATTTT. It specifies CASSPSRRGLSTDTQYF.

V and J are TRBV20-1 and TRBJ1-5; D gene uncertain. This CDR3 has 13 amino acids. Germline V CDR1 and CDR2: DFQATT, SNEGSKA (reference sequence). Trimming pared 3 bases from V and 3 bases from J, leaving 9 bases between. The CDR3 nucleotides read TGCAGTGCTAGGTCCGGACTCAATCAGCCCCAGCATTTT. Its translation is CSARSGLNQPQHF.

Only one count was recorded for this clonotype. The chain is built from TRBV5-5 and TRBJ2-5; 8 bases are a match to TRBD1. This CDR3 region has 16 residues. Germline V gene data show CDR1 as SGHKS and CDR2 as YYEKEE (reference sequence). The J segment lost 1 base and the V segment lost 1 base, leaving 6 bases of the junction unmatched. Here the CDR3 DNA reads TGTGCCAGCAGCTTGAGACAGGGGACATTCCAAGAGACCCAGTACTTC. Amino acid sequence: CASSLRQGTFQETQYF.

This sequence joins TRBV29-1 and TRBJ1-3; 8 bases fit TRBD1. Germline V gene lookup returns CDR1 SQVTM and CDR2 ANQGSEA. The CDR3 extends over 16 amino acids. Trimming cost V 6 bases and J 0 bases; bases outside gene matches: 10. The CDR3 nucleotides read TGCAGCGTCCAGGGCCCAGGGGGCTTCTCTGGAAACACCATATATTTT. This encodes CSVQGPGGFSGNTIYF.